The clone carrying this T cell receptor beta chain was counted between two and nine times. The antigen remains unidentified. J lost 1 base, V lost 5 bases, and 6 bases had no gene match. Germline V CDR1 and CDR2: SEHNR, FQNEAQ (reference sequence). This CDR3 comprises 15 residues. Moderate-to-severe activity, CAS at least 3, NOSPECS at least 4 and duration under 3 months characterized donors with ophthalmopathy. Clinical symptoms, serum thyroxine, TRAb, thyroid ultrasound and orbital computed tomography were relied on for diagnosis. This entry belongs to a study of Graves' ophthalmopathy and Graves' hyperthyroidism. Whole-study results and caveats: Most thyroid clonotypes with frequency above 0.001 were detected in blood too. Ophthalmopathy progression was predicted by the model at about 70% sensitivity and approximately 72% specificity.

Amplifying from RNA transcripts, the study obtained TCR beta CDR3 regions. HTBI primers were used in a first-round RT-PCR, which preceded a second-round multiplex PCR. Via MiXCR, TCRdb re-called the multiplex PCR reads, giving one row per CDR3 protein. Here the sample spans about 740,000 distinct CDR3 sequences, approximately 40% being singletons. This sequence was found in an adult man with Graves' ophthalmopathy. Material for sequencing was peripheral blood. The rearrangement uses TRBV7-9 and TRBJ2-7; the match to TRBD1 covers 9 bases. Written as DNA, the CDR3 is TGTGCCAGCAGCCGCACAGGGGGCACATCCTACGAGCAGTACTTC. Translating gives CASSRTGGTSYEQYF.